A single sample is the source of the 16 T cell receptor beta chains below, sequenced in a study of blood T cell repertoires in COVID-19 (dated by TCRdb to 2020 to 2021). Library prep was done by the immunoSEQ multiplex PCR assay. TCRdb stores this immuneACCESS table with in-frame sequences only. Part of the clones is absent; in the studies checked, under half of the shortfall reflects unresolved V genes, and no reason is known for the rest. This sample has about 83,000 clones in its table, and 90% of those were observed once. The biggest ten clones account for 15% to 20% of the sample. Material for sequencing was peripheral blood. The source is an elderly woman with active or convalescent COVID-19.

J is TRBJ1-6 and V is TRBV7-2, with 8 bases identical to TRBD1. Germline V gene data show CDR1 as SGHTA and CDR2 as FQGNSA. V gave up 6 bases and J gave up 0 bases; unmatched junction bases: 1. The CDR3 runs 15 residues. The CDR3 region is CASRTGGSYNSPLHF. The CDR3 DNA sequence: TGTGCCAGCAGAACAGGGGGCTCCTATAATTCACCCCTCCACTTT.

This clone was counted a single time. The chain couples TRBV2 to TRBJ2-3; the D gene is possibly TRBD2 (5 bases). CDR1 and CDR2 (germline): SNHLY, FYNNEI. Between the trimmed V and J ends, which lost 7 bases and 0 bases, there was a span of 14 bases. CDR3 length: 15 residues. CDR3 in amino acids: CASNRLSTSTDTQYF. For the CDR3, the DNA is TGTGCCAGCAATAGACTATCTACTAGCACAGATACGCAGTATTTT.

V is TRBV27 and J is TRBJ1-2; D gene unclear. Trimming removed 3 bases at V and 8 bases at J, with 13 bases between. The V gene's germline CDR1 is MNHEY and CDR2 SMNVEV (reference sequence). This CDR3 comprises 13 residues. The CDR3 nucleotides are TGTGCCAGCAGTTTGCGGAGCGGTAGGGGCTACACCTTC. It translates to CASSLRSGRGYTF.

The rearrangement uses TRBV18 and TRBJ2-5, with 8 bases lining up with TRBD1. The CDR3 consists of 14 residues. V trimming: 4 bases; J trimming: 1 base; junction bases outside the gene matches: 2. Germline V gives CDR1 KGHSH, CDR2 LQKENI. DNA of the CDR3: TGTGCCAGCTCACGAACAGGGGGCCAAGAGACCCAGTACTTC. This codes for CASSRTGGQETQYF.

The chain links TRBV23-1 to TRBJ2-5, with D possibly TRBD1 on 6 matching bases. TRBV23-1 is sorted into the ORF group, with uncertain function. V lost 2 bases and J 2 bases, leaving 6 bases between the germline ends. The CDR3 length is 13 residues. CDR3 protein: CASSQGQQETQYF. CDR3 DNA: TGCGCCAGCAGTCAAGGACAGCAAGAGACCCAGTACTTC.

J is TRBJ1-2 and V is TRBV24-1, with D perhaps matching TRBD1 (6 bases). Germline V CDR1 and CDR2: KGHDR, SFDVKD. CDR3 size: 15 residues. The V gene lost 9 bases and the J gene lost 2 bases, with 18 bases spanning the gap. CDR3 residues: CATVPLLTGNYGYTF. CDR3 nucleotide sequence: TGTGCCACCGTACCCCTTTTGACAGGCAACTATGGCTACACCTTC.

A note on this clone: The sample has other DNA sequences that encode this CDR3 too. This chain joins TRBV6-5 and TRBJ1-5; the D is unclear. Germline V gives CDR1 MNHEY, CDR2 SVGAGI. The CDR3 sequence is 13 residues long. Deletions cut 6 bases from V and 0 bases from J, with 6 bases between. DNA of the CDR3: TGTGCCAGCAGACAGACTAGCAATCAGCCCCAGCATTTT. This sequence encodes CASRQTSNQPQHF.

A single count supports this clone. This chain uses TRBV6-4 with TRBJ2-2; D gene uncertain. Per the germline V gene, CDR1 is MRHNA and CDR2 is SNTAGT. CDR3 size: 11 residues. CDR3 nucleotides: TGTGCTCCGAGGAACACCGGGGAGCTGTTTTTT. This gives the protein CAPRNTGELFF.

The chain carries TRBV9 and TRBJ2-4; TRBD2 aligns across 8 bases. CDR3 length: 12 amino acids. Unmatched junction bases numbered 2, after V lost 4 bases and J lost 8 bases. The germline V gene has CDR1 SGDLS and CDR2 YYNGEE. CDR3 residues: CASSSRGDIQYF. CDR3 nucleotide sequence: TGTGCCAGCAGCTCGCGGGGGGACATTCAGTACTTC.

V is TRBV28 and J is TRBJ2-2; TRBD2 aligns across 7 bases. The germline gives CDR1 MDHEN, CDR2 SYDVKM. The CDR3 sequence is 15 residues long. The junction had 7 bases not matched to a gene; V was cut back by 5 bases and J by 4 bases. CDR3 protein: CASSPLALGTGELFF. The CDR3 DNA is TGTGCCAGCAGTCCACTAGCGTTGGGCACCGGGGAGCTGTTTTTT.

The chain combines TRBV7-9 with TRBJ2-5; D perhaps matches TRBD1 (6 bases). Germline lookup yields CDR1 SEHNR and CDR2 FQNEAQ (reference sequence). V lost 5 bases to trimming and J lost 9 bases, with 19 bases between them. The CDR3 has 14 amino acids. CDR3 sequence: CASSPSGGVKSQYF. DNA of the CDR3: TGTGCCAGCAGCCCTTCTGGGGGCGTAAAGTCCCAGTACTTC.

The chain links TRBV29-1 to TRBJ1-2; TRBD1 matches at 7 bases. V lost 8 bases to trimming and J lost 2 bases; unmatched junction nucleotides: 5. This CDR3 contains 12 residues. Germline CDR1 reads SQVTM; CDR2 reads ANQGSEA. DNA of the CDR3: TGCAGCTTCCGACAGGGAAACTATGGCTACACCTTC. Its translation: CSFRQGNYGYTF.

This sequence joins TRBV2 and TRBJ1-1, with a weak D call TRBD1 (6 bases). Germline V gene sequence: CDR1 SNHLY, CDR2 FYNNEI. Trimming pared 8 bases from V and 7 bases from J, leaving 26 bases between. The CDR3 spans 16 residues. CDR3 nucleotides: TGTGCCAGCCTAATTGGCCCCATTAGACAGGTGGGTGAAGCTTTCTTT. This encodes CASLIGPIRQVGEAFF.

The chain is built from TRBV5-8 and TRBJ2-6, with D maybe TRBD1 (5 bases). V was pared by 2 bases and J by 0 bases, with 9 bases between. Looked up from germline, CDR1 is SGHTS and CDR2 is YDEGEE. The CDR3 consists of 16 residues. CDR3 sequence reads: CASSLTGYSGANVLTF. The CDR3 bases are TGTGCCAGCAGCTTAACAGGATACTCTGGGGCCAACGTCCTGACTTTC.

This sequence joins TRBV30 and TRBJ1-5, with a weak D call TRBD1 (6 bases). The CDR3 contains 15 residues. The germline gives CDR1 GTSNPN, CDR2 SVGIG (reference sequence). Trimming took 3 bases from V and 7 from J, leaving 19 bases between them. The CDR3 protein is CAWSGPQGSRQPQHF. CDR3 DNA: TGTGCCTGGAGCGGCCCACAGGGATCAAGGCAGCCCCAGCATTTT.

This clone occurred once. In DNA, the CDR3 is TGTGCCAGCAGCTTCGCTGGACAGGGGGAGACCCAGTACTTC. It translates to CASSFAGQGETQYF. The V and J genes are TRBV7-3 and TRBJ2-5; 9 bases line up with TRBD1. Germline values: CDR1 SGHTA, CDR2 FQGTGA. The CDR3 extends over 14 amino acids. Unmatched junction bases numbered 4, after V lost 3 bases and J lost 5 bases.